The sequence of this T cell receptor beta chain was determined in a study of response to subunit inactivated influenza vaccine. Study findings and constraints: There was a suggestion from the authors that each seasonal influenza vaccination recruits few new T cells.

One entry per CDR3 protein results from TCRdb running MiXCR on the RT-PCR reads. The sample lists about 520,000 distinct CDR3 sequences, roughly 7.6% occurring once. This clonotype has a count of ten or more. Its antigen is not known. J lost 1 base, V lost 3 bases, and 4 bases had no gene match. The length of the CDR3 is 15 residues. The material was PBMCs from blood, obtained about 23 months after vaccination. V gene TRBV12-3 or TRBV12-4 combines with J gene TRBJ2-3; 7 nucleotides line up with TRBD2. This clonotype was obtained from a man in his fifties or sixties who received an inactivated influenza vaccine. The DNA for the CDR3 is TGTGCCAGCAGTTTCTCAGGGAGGGGCACAGATACGCAGTATTTT. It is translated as CASSFSGRGTDTQYF.